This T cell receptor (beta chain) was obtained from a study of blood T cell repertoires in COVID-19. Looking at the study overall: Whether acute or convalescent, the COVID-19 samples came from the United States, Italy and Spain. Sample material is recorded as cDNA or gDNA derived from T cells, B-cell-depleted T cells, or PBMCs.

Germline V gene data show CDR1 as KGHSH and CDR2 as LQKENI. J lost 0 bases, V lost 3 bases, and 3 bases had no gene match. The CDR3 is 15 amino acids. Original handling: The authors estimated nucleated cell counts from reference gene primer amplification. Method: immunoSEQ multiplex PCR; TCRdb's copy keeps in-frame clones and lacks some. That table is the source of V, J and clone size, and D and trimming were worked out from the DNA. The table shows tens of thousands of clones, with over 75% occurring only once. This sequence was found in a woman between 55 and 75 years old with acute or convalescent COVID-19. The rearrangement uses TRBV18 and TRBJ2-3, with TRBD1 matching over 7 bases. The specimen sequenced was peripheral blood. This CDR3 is CASSPRQGSTDTQYF. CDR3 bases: TGTGCCAGCTCACCTAGACAGGGTAGCACAGATACGCAGTATTTT.